The 15 T cell receptor beta chains given below trace back to one sample, sequenced in a study of somatic mutations in cytotoxic T cells in rheumatoid arthritis. Profiling relied on immunoSEQ multiplex PCR, and the TCRdb table lists in-frame clones only, not all of them. The sample shows about 6,400 clones, approximately 68% of them seen only once. Source material: CD8+ T cells sorted from blood. These receptors came from a woman in her forties or fifties in good health.

The chain couples TRBV6-6 to TRBJ2-7; TRBD2 matches at 8 bases. Trimming at V came to 4 bases and at J to 2 bases, leaving 7 bases not matched to a gene. The CDR3 runs to 15 residues. Germline loops: CDR1 MNHNY, CDR2 SVGAGI (reference sequence). This chain's CDR3 is CASSSREGVAYEQYF. For the CDR3, the DNA is TGTGCCAGCAGTTCTCGGGAGGGGGTCGCCTACGAGCAGTACTTC.

This chain connects TRBV5-4 to TRBJ1-2, with D uncertain. Trimming cost V 7 bases and J 3 bases, with 13 bases left between them. CDR3 size: 13 residues. Looked up from germline, CDR1 is SGHNT and CDR2 is YYREEE (reference sequence). The CDR3 reads CASGLWGDYGYTF. The CDR3 nucleotides read TGTGCCAGCGGGTTATGGGGAGACTATGGCTACACCTTC.

The CDR3 sequence is CASSQSTGGRGYTF. CDR3 coding DNA: TGCGCCAGCAGCCAATCGACAGGGGGCAGGGGCTACACCTTC. V and J are TRBV4-1 and TRBJ1-2; TRBD1 aligns across 10 bases. The CDR3 runs to 14 residues. In germline, CDR1 is MGHRA, CDR2 YSYEKL. V gave up 2 bases and J gave up 8 bases; unmatched junction bases: 5.

The chain couples TRBV9 to TRBJ2-1; D gene ambiguous. This CDR3 has 13 residues. The V and J ends lost 4 bases and 2 bases respectively, with 7 bases between them. Germline lookup yields CDR1 SGDLS and CDR2 YYNGEE. CDR3 region: CASSQFAYNEQFF. DNA of the CDR3: TGTGCCAGCAGCCAGTTTGCCTACAATGAGCAGTTCTTC.

The CDR3 region is CSATGSGGNEQFF. CDR3 nucleotides: TGCAGCGCTACCGGGTCGGGGGGCAATGAGCAGTTCTTC. The rearrangement links TRBV29-1 to TRBJ2-1; the match to TRBD2 covers 7 bases. The CDR3 length is 13 residues. The V and J ends lost 7 bases and 6 bases, in that order; junction bases with no gene match: 9. Germline V gene sequence: CDR1 SQVTM, CDR2 ANQGSEA.

The chain couples TRBV29-1 to TRBJ2-2; D perhaps matches TRBD2 (6 bases). The germline V gene encodes CDR1 SQVTM and CDR2 ANQGSEA. V gave up 4 bases and J gave up 7 bases, with 13 bases separating them. CDR3 length: 13 amino acids. This CDR3 reads CSVAAPGGGELFF. In DNA, the CDR3 is TGCAGCGTTGCAGCGCCCGGGGGCGGGGAGCTGTTTTTT.

The V call is TRBV2, the J call TRBJ2-5; the D gene is possibly TRBD2 (5 bases). The DNA end is more similar to TRBJ2-7, so the J call may be wrong. The CDR3 has 15 residues. The V gene's germline CDR1 is SNHLY and CDR2 FYNNEI. CDR3 DNA sequence: TGTGCCAGCAGTGAGTTAGGGAGCGGAGTCTACGAGCAGTACTTC. It specifies CASSELGSGVYEQYF.

The chain joins TRBV6-5 to TRBJ1-1, with D unclear. The germline V gene has CDR1 MNHEY and CDR2 SVGAGI. Trimming pared 5 bases from V and 1 base from J, leaving 11 bases between. The CDR3 length is 14 residues. CDR3 sequence: CASSKDNANTEAFF. Written as DNA, the CDR3 is TGTGCCAGCAGTAAAGACAACGCGAACACTGAAGCTTTCTTT.

The chain employs TRBV7-3 and TRBJ2-7; D is undetermined. CDR1 and CDR2 (germline): SGHTA, FQGTGA. Between the trimmed V and J ends, which lost 1 base and 4 bases, there was a span of 8 bases. The CDR3 consists of 13 residues. In DNA form, the CDR3 reads TGTGCCAGCAGCTTAAACATCGGGTACGAGCAGTACTTC. Residues: CASSLNIGYEQYF.

J is TRBJ1-6 and V is TRBV5-1; D perhaps matches TRBD1 (5 bases). V was clipped by 2 bases and J by 6 bases, with 18 bases between them. Germline V gene sequence: CDR1 SGHRS, CDR2 YFSETQ. The CDR3 is 17 residues long. The DNA of the CDR3 is TGCGCCAGCAGCTTAGGGACGGCTGCGGGAACTAATTCACCCCTCCACTTT. Translation: CASSLGTAAGTNSPLHF.

The V and J genes are TRBV14 and TRBJ1-2, with D possibly TRBD1 on 5 matching bases. The germline V gene has CDR1 SGHDN and CDR2 FVKESK. V lost 1 base and J lost 2, with 8 bases in between. The CDR3 length is 14 residues. CDR3 sequence (DNA): TGTGCCAGCAGCCAAGTTTCAGGGAACTATGGCTACACCTTC. This sequence encodes CASSQVSGNYGYTF.

This clone was seen only a few times. This sequence joins TRBV6-1 and TRBJ2-7; D might be TRBD2 (5 bases). The length of the CDR3 is 14 residues. V was clipped by 2 bases and J by 6 bases, with 14 bases between them. Germline CDR1 reads MNHNS; CDR2 reads SASEGT. CDR3 DNA sequence: TGTGCCAGCAGTGAAACCGGGGAGCGAAGCGAGCAGTACTTC. As protein: CASSETGERSEQYF.

The chain has TRBV7-9 and TRBJ1-5; D is ambiguous. Germline loops: CDR1 SEHNR, CDR2 FQNEAQ (reference sequence). The germline V and J ends were trimmed by 1 base and 9 bases, with 10 bases remaining between them. This CDR3 spans 13 amino acids. CDR3 bases: TGTGCCAGCAGCTTAGGAGTCGGTGGGCCCCAGCATTTT. This translates into CASSLGVGGPQHF. Full variable domain (rest looked up from reference TRBV7-9 and TRBJ1-5): DTGVSQNPRHKITKRGQNVTFRCDPISEHNRLYWYRQTLGQGPEFLTYFQNEAQLEKSRLLSDRFSAERPKGSFSTLEIQRTEQGDSAMYLCASSLGVGGPQHFGDGTRLSIL.

The table lists this clone with a few counts. The chain has TRBV29-1 and TRBJ2-7, with D possibly matching TRBD1 (5 bases). CDR3 length equals 12 residues. The germline V gene encodes CDR1 SQVTM and CDR2 ANQGSEA. V was cut by 6 bases and J by 4 bases, with 13 bases left in between. CDR3 residues: CSVYPDSYEQYF. The CDR3, as DNA: TGCAGCGTCTACCCCGACAGTTACGAGCAGTACTTC.

The rearrangement links TRBV4-1 to TRBJ1-1; D is undetermined. Germline CDR1 MGHRA, CDR2 YSYEKL. V was cut by 1 base and J by 4 bases, with 10 bases left in between. The length of the CDR3 is 14 residues. CDR3 sequence (DNA): TGCGCCAGCAGCCAAGTCGCGGAAGTCACTGAAGCTTTCTTT. It translates to CASSQVAEVTEAFF.